Following are 14 T cell receptor beta chains from one sample sequenced in a study of T-cell memory formation after mild COVID-19. A single record per CDR3 protein comes from TCRdb applying MiXCR to the 5' RACE reads. Of approximately 260,000 distinct CDR3 sequences detected, 15% to 20% appear once; the ten largest clones hold 22%. Sequenced input: PBMCs or a T cell subset sorted from them (not recorded which). These receptors originate from a man in his late teens or twenties who had mild COVID-19 (a few samples of this study predate the infection). Cell type and time point are not known.

The chain employs TRBV3-1 and TRBJ1-2; D ambiguous. The V gene lost 4 bases and the J gene lost 6 bases, with 9 bases spanning the gap. The CDR3 runs 12 residues. The germline V gene encodes CDR1 LGHDT and CDR2 YNNKEL (reference sequence). For the CDR3, the DNA is TGTGCCAGCAGCCTCACTCGAAATGGCTACACCTTC. Protein sequence: CASSLTRNGYTF.

The chain has TRBV2 and TRBJ2-7; D remains unclear. V lost 6 bases to trimming and J lost 2 bases, with 11 bases between them. Germline V lookup: CDR1 SNHLY, CDR2 FYNNEI. This CDR3 comprises 13 residues. The CDR3 DNA follows: TGTGCCAGCAGCCCGTGGGAACCCTACGAGCAGTACTTC. This codes for CASSPWEPYEQYF.

The chain links TRBV18 to TRBJ1-1, with D perhaps TRBD1 (5 bases). CDR1 KGHSH and CDR2 LQKENI come from the germline V gene. V lost 6 bases, J lost 3 bases, and 17 bases lay in between. The CDR3 has 15 residues. The chain's CDR3 is CASSPPARDHTEAFF. For the CDR3, the DNA is TGTGCCAGCTCGCCCCCGGCCAGGGATCACACTGAAGCTTTCTTT.

This clonotype has a count of ten or more. The chain links TRBV7-9 to TRBJ2-3; a weak D match, TRBD1 (6 bases). Deletions cut 1 base from V and 4 bases from J, with 9 bases between. The CDR3 has 14 residues. Germline lookup yields CDR1 SEHNR and CDR2 FQNEAQ (reference sequence). This CDR3 reads CASSLEGVADTQYF. The DNA for the CDR3 is TGTGCCAGCAGCTTAGAGGGGGTTGCAGATACGCAGTATTTT.

The CDR3 spells CASSPGGQGATDTQYF. For the CDR3, the DNA is TGTGCCAGCAGCCCGGGGGGACAGGGGGCAACAGATACGCAGTATTTT. The V gene is TRBV7-9, the J gene TRBJ2-3; TRBD1 aligns across 12 bases. This CDR3 is 16 amino acids long. In germline, CDR1 is SEHNR, CDR2 FQNEAQ (reference sequence). The junction had 6 bases not matched to a gene; V was cut back by 5 bases and J by 3 bases.

CDR3 in DNA: TGTGCCAGCAGTGCAGGGGGACAGAATAATCAGCCCCAGCATTTT. Translating it yields CASSAGGQNNQPQHF. The chain carries TRBV12-3 or TRBV12-4 and TRBJ1-5; 7 bases are a match to TRBD1. The V gene end was trimmed by 5 bases and the J gene end by 4 bases; junction bases not matched to a gene: 8. CDR3 size: 15 residues.

CDR3 sequence (DNA): TGTGCCAGTAGTATAAATGATTTGGGTACTGAAGCTTTCTTT. Its protein product is CASSINDLGTEAFF. The rearrangement links TRBV19 to TRBJ1-1; no firm D call. The V end lost 2 bases, the J end lost 5 bases, and 12 bases lay between the germline ends. CDR1 is LNHDA, CDR2 SQIVND, per germline (reference sequence). The CDR3 runs 14 residues.

The V gene is TRBV7-2, the J gene TRBJ2-1; D is possibly TRBD2 (6 bases). The V end was cut by 7 bases, the J end by 10 bases, with 14 bases between. CDR3 length equals 12 residues. The germline gives CDR1 SGHTA, CDR2 FQGNSA. This CDR3 is CASNPDGGEQFF. The CDR3 DNA is TGTGCCAGCAACCCAGACGGGGGAGAGCAGTTCTTC.

V and J are TRBV5-1 and TRBJ1-1, with 7 nucleotides matching TRBD1. Losses at the gene ends were 4 bases for V and 5 bases for J; bases not matched to a gene: 14. This CDR3 comprises 16 residues. Per the germline V gene, CDR1 is SGHRS and CDR2 is YFSETQ. In nucleotides, the CDR3 is TGCGCCAGCAGCCTATATCGACAGGGTTCAGGGACTGAAGCTTTCTTT. Translated, it gives CASSLYRQGSGTEAFF.

The chain recombines TRBV4-3 with TRBJ2-1; 9 positions match TRBD1. The CDR3 is made up of 15 amino acids. V lost 5 bases, J lost 4 bases, and 6 bases stayed unmatched. Per germline, CDR1 LGHNA and CDR2 YSLEER. CDR3: CASSADRGSYNEQFF. CDR3 DNA sequence: TGCGCCAGCAGCGCGGACAGGGGAAGTTACAATGAGCAGTTCTTC.

This chain joins TRBV7-2 and TRBJ2-2; 7 bases line up with TRBD2. Germline CDR1 reads SGHTA; CDR2 reads FQGNSA. This CDR3 spans 15 amino acids. J lost 4 bases, V lost 2 bases, and 4 bases had no gene match. The CDR3 is CASSLRLAATGELFF. DNA of the CDR3: TGTGCCAGCAGCTTAAGGCTAGCGGCCACCGGGGAGCTGTTTTTT.

This clonotype showed up many times. This chain uses TRBV7-3 with TRBJ2-3; a weak D match, TRBD2 (6 bases). The germline CDR1 and CDR2 sequences are SGHTA and FQGTGA. This CDR3 comprises 13 residues. V lost 5 bases, J lost 4 bases, and 10 bases lay in between. The DNA of the CDR3 is TGTGCCAGCAGCGGTCGACTAGCAGATACGCAGTATTTT. Its translation is CASSGRLADTQYF.

This clonotype was seen a few times. The genes are TRBV4-2 and TRBJ2-2; D perhaps matches TRBD2 (6 bases). This CDR3 spans 14 amino acids. With 5 bases removed from V and 2 bases from J, the gap between germline ends came to 9 bases. Germline V gene data show CDR1 as LGHNA and CDR2 as YNFKEQ. CDR3 sequence reads: CASSGLPNTGELFF. As DNA, the CDR3 is TGTGCCAGCAGCGGACTACCTAACACCGGGGAGCTGTTTTTT.

A few counts support this clonotype. The V and J genes are TRBV5-1 and TRBJ1-1; TRBD1 aligns across 7 bases. J lost 1 base, V lost 4 bases, and 4 bases had no gene match. This CDR3 has 14 residues. Per germline, CDR1 SGHRS and CDR2 YFSETQ. The CDR3 bases are TGCGCCAGCAGCGTAACAGGGGAGAACACTGAAGCTTTCTTT. The encoded protein is CASSVTGENTEAFF.